This TCR beta chain derives from a study of blood T cells in healthy people across ages. Study results and caveats: Diversity figures based on one million T cells were deemed too low.

About this clonotype itself: The antigen remains unidentified.

For the second PCR, which ran for about 6 to 11 cycles, a sample-barcoded 5' primer and a J-beta primer mix were used. TCRdb reprocessed the 5' RACE reads with MiXCR, giving one entry per CDR3 protein. The sample contains approximately 1.5 million distinct CDR3 sequences, 35% to 45% of which appear only once. Per-sample yields of isolated PBMCs were at least 6 million. This receptor was taken from a woman in her late teens or twenties in good health. Sequencing was done on a sample of blood.

The CDR3 is CASSPPFGTFKEQYF. As DNA, the CDR3 is TGCGCCAGCAGCCCACCCTTTGGCACCTTTAAGGAGCAGTACTTC. The chain uses TRBV5-1 and TRBJ2-5; the D is unclear. The CDR3 sequence is 15 residues long. Germline CDR1 and CDR2: SGHRS and YFSETQ. With 4 bases removed from V and 11 bases from J, the gap between germline ends came to 24 bases.